A selection of T cell receptor beta chains follows, all from one sample in a study of CD8+ T cells in alopecia areata. TCRdb's table, derived via immunoSEQ multiplex PCR, lists solely in-frame clones and lacks some. This sample yields roughly 280,000 clones, of which roughly 60% are seen a single time; more than 0.85% belongs to the top ten. Sequenced here: CD4+ T cells sorted from blood, sampled around week 53, from a patient treated with tofacitinib. The receptors here all came from a human donor with alopecia areata. The CDR3 runs from the conserved cysteine through the conserved F or W. A D gene is named only where the DNA matches it firmly. Clone size is shown for a subset of rows, as once, few, many or a class of expanded clone.

j_gene,abundance,v_gene,d_gene,CDR3nt,CDR3aa
TRBJ2-5,NA,TRBV30,NA,TGTGCCTGGCAGGGTTTAGTCGAGACCCAGTACTTC,CAWQGLVETQYF
TRBJ1-1,once,TRBV29-1,NA,TGCAGCGTAGTACCCCGGACAGAAGCTTTCTTT,CSVVPRTEAFF
TRBJ2-5,NA,TRBV25-1,TRBD2,TGTGCCAGCAGTGACCCCTGGACTAGCGGGGCGGGCGGGGAGACCCAGTACTTC,CASSDPWTSGAGGETQYF
TRBJ1-6,NA,TRBV10-3,TRBD1,TGTGCCATCAGACAGCCGGGACAGTCTAATTCACCCCTCCACTTT,CAIRQPGQSNSPLHF
TRBJ1-5,NA,TRBV29-1,TRBD1,TGCAGCGCAGGACAGGGGACGGAGCCCCAGCATTTT,CSAGQGTEPQHF
TRBJ1-2,NA,TRBV5-6,NA,TGTGCCAGCAGCTTGGCCCGAGAAAGACCTTATGGCTACACCTTC,CASSLARERPYGYTF
TRBJ2-5,NA,TRBV7-3,NA,TGTGCCAGCAGCTTAGGCGGTTTGGAGACCCAGTACTTC,CASSLGGLETQYF
TRBJ2-2,once,TRBV27,NA,TGTGCCAGCAGTCCAGTTTTATTGAACACCGGGGAGCTGTTTTTT,CASSPVLLNTGELFF
TRBJ2-1,few,TRBV27,TRBD2,TGTGCCAGCAGTAAAGCGGGGATTTACAATGAGCAGTTCTTC,CASSKAGIYNEQFF
TRBJ2-7,NA,TRBV29-1,TRBD1,TGCAGCGTTGTAGGGGGCAAGACCTACGAGCAGTACTTC,CSVVGGKTYEQYF
TRBJ1-1,NA,TRBV27,TRBD1,TGTGCCAGCAGTTTGCGGACAGGGGCCACTGAAGCTTTCTTT,CASSLRTGATEAFF
TRBJ2-5,NA,TRBV27,NA,TGTGCCAGCAGTTTCCCCAGGGAGACCCAGTACTTC,CASSFPRETQYF